This T cell receptor (beta chain) was found in a study of molecular identifiers for immune sequencing clone quantification. TCRdb re-called the PCR reads through MiXCR, storing one row per CDR3 protein. The table includes about 640,000 distinct CDR3 sequences, about 20% detected once. Study-wide results and caveats: Shared barcodes on identical TCR molecules could underestimate the sizes of highly expanded clones.

This clonotype was seen many times. The target antigen is unknown. This receptor was obtained from a human donor in good health. Some libraries in this study had Jurkat cell RNA spiked in. The sample taken for sequencing was naive CD8+ T cells from blood, with Jurkat cell RNA spiked in. Subset of the sample: FACS-sorted CD8+CD4-CCR7+CD45RA+ naive T cells.

The DNA of the CDR3 is TGCAGCGTTGACATTACTACCGGGGAGCTGTTTTTT. Its protein is CSVDITTGELFF. The chain uses TRBV29-1 and TRBJ2-2, with unresolved D. CDR1 and CDR2 (germline): SQVTM, ANQGSEA. The germline V and J ends were trimmed by 3 bases and 5 bases, with 7 bases remaining between them. This CDR3 contains 12 residues.